The entry below gives a single TCR beta chain sequence along with its context. This clone has a handful of counts. Its cognate antigen has yet to be identified. No base quality information exists; no much larger clone differs at one position. From each donor, a single peripheral blood sample of around 120 mL on average was drawn into heparinised tubes. A BD FACSAria II was used to sort naive, central memory, regulatory and stem cell-like memory CD4+ T cells with a panel that included CD45RO, CCR7, CD25, CD127, CD95 and CD27. Purity was above 95% for every sorted population. PBMCs were isolated right away by Lymphoprep density gradient centrifugation and were stained directly, without culture. So that batch effects would be minimized, each experiment stained and sorted samples in pairs, pairing one healthy donor with one patient. This entry comes from a study of beta chain features in type 1 diabetes (dated by TCRdb to the late 2010s). Broadly, across the study: Patients and healthy donors did not differ in mean age, gender distribution, total cell number or subset yield. Across all samples, 107,917,701 sorted cells were examined, and cell number per subset correlated strongly with RNA yield. In the study, recently diagnosed type 1 diabetes patients and matched healthy donors were compared on the TCRB repertoires of their sorted circulating CD4+ T cell subsets. Whereas all 30 or so donors provided naive and central memory subsets, regulatory and stem cell-like memory subsets were isolated from just 8 patients and about eight healthy donors.

The entire isolated RNA was reverse transcribed using the High Capacity cDNA Reverse Transcription Kit, and thus expressed TCRB transcripts were sequenced. Deep immunoSEQ sequencing was performed on naive, central memory and regulatory T cell samples, with an average of around 3.5 million total reads per sample. After sorted cells were lysed in RLT buffer, RNA was extracted with DNase-treated RNeasy Micro or Mini kits, with the choice depending on cell number. Each cell subset was processed on its own to prevent cross-contamination, while patient and healthy donor samples were processed together. Using the immunoSEQ multiplex PCR, TCRB sequences were amplified from cDNA into 87-bp fragments spanning the CDR3 region. Sequencing of the amplicons was performed on the Illumina HiSeq platform. The authors' analysis ran thus. Synthetic template baselines were used to correct PCR bias computationally, reads within Hamming distance 2 were collapsed together, and singletons that could not be merged were discarded. Reads were aligned to IMGT to assign V, D and J genes, CDR3 length, and insertions or deletions at six rearrangement sites. Within each subset, clonotype counts were normalized to sorted cell number, after which true diversity and Gini coefficients were computed with the tcR R package. The overlap coefficient, calculated on TCRB nucleotide sequences, was used to measure repertoire sharing. The clones in this table, taken by TCRdb from immuneACCESS, are in-frame only. Not every clone is retained; where verified, under half of the shortfall comes from an unresolved V gene, and the cause of the rest is unknown. V and J calls and clone size are given by that table; D and trimming were obtained from the DNA. Recorded for this sample are some 240,000 clones; about a tenth of them occurred a single time. The ten largest clones capture approximately 1.5% of the sample.

Reading the germline V gene gives CDR1 SGHTA and CDR2 FQGNSA. The CDR3 holds 15 amino acids from the cysteine to the phenylalanine. The CDR3 DNA has 45 bases and is translated from base 1. The V end loses 5 bases and the J end loses 9 bases, and a stretch of 20 bases separates them. What the research found in general, with its limitations: PCR might favor shorter templates, but patient and control samples were amplified and corrected together, so any skew would affect both groups equally. Only small numbers of individuals were included in the HLA sub-analyses, which left unresolved whether HLA type had any influence on TCRB rearrangement. Naive, central memory and regulatory TCRB repertoires appeared to be more alike among patients than among healthy donors. Type 1 diabetes patients showed a moderate but significant shortening of TCRB CDR3 length in all four CD4+ subsets. At VDJ recombination sites, patients with type 1 diabetes made fewer insertions and deleted more nucleotides, a pattern implying thymic rearrangement abnormalities. Because cDNA was sequenced instead of genomic DNA, highly expressing activated cells could be over-represented, though the groups showed no difference in activation or CD3 levels.

Sequencing was carried out using central memory CD4+ T cells from blood. The sequence was collected from a man between 18 and 29 years old in good health. The chain couples TRBV7-2 to TRBJ2-1; the D gene is possibly TRBD1, with 6 bases matching. The CDR3 reads as follows: CASSPTPLQGPEQFF. The DNA sequence follows: TGTGCCAGCAGCCCCACTCCCTTACAGGGCCCTGAGCAGTTCTTC.